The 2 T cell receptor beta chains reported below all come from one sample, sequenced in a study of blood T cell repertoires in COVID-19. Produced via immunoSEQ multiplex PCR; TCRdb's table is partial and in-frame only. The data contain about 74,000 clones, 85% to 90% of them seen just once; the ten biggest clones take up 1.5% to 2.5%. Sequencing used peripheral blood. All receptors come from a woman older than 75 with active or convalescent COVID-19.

The CDR3 coding sequence is TGTGCCAGTTCCGGGACAGGGGCGTCCAGCAATCAGCCCCAGCATTTT. Translation: CASSGTGASSNQPQHF. The chain combines TRBV19 with TRBJ1-5; 10 nucleotides align to TRBD1. The CDR3 loop spans 16 amino acids. Germline CDR1 reads LNHDA; CDR2 reads SQIVND (reference sequence). V shed 8 bases, J shed 1 base, and the junction held 8 bases outside the gene matches.

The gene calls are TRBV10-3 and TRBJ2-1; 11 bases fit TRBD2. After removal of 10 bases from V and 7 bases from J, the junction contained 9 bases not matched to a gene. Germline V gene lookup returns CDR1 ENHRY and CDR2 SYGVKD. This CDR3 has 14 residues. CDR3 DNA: TGTGCCACCGCGACTAGCGGGGTCCTAAATGAGCAGTTCTTC. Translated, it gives CATATSGVLNEQFF.